Listed below are T cell receptor beta chains from one sample, sequenced in a study of CD8+CD57+ T cells in acquired aplastic anemia. TCRdb analysed the reads with MiXCR anew, one entry per CDR3 protein. This sample has about 240,000 distinct CDR3 sequences, with about 44% found just once. Sequencing input: sorted CD4+, CD8+, or CD8+CD57+ T cells (not recorded which) from PBMCs. The receptor set was obtained from a human donor with aplastic anemia. The CDR3 runs from the conserved cysteine through the conserved F or W. D genes are given only for firm matches. Clone size appears in some rows only: once, few, many, or a class for an expanded clone.

TRBV7-9	.	.	TRBJ1-2	CASSLTVDGYTF	TGTGCCAGCAGTTTGACAGTTGATGGCTACACCTTC
TRBV20-1	TRBD1	many	TRBJ1-1	CSARDTGAIAEAFF	TGCAGTGCTAGAGATACAGGGGCCATAGCTGAAGCTTTCTTT
TRBV15	.	.	TRBJ2-3	CATSRTTDTQYF	TGTGCCACCAGCAGGACCACAGATACGCAGTATTTT
TRBV15	.	.	TRBJ1-5	CATSREPNQPQHF	TGTGCCACCAGCAGAGAGCCAAATCAGCCCCAGCATTTT
TRBV19	.	.	TRBJ1-1	CASSIGQVTAEAFF	TGTGCCAGTAGTATAGGTCAGGTTACGGCTGAAGCTTTCTTT
TRBV20-1	TRBD2	.	TRBJ2-1	CSAKTPQLAGTNEQFF	TGCAGTGCTAAAACCCCGCAACTAGCGGGGACCAATGAGCAGTTCTTC
TRBV5-6	TRBD1	.	TRBJ1-4	CASSVRTGGPINEKLFF	TGTGCCAGCAGCGTGCGGACAGGGGGCCCTATAAATGAAAAACTGTTTTTT
TRBV19	TRBD1	.	TRBJ1-1	CASSGATGGRAFF	TGTGCCAGTAGTGGGGCGACAGGGGGCAGAGCTTTCTTC
TRBV20-1	.	many	TRBJ1-2	CSARGSANYGYTF	TGCAGTGCTAGAGGTTCAGCAAATTATGGCTACACCTTC
TRBV9	.	.	TRBJ2-1	CASSVGHLGVYNEQFF	TGTGCCAGCAGCGTAGGGCACCTAGGGGTCTACAATGAGCAGTTCTTC
TRBV4-1	.	many	TRBJ2-3	CASSQDHSVSTDTQYF	TGTGCCAGCAGCCAAGACCATTCCGTTAGCACAGATACGCAGTATTTT
TRBV7-8	.	.	TRBJ2-3	CASSLVGQITDTQYF	TGTGCCAGCAGCTTAGTCGGGCAGATCACAGATACGCAGTATTTT
TRBV29-1	TRBD2	.	TRBJ2-3	CSVEASTSGVSTDTQYF	TGCAGCGTTGAAGCCTCGACTAGCGGGGTAAGCACAGATACGCAGTATTTT
TRBV10-3	.	.	TRBJ1-1	CAIRTKPATEAFF	TGTGCCATCAGGACGAAGCCCGCGACTGAAGCCTTCTTT
TRBV24-1	.	.	TRBJ2-1	CATSDLYREQFF	TGTGCCACCAGTGATTTGTACAGGGAGCAGTTCTTC